These 24 T cell receptor beta chains originate from one sample sequenced in a study of blood T cell repertoires in COVID-19 (dated by TCRdb to 2020 to 2022). Library creation used the immunoSEQ multiplex PCR assay. In TCRdb, the immuneACCESS table is reduced to in-frame sequences with V and J assigned. These tables do not hold every clone; where another copy was compared, an unresolved V gene accounts for under half, and the others remain unexplained. The sample data list 350,000 to 450,000 clones, and approximately 89% of these were observed just once. The ten largest clonotypes hold around 0.94% of the sample. Sequences were obtained from PBMCs or T cells enriched from blood (not recorded which). The receptor source for this set is a woman in her forties who had been exposed to COVID-19.

The rearrangement uses TRBV6-5 and TRBJ2-7; TRBD1 agrees at 7 bases. V was clipped by 2 bases and J by 0 bases; unmatched bases: 4. This CDR3 region has 15 residues. CDR1 is MNHEY and CDR2 is SVGAGI in the germline V gene. CDR3 DNA: TGTGCCAGCAGTTACCGTCGGACAGGCTCCTACGAGCAGTACTTC. Amino acid sequence: CASSYRRTGSYEQYF.

The chain couples TRBV3-1 (or the pseudogene TRBV3-2) to TRBJ1-2; no definite D call. The CDR3 contains 14 residues. CDR1 LGHDT and CDR2 YNNKEL come from the germline V gene (reference sequence). Trimming removed 2 bases at V and 8 bases at J, with 15 bases between. CDR3 residues: CASSQSGSVGGYTF. DNA for the CDR3: TGTGCCAGCAGCCAAAGCGGGAGTGTCGGAGGCTACACCTTC.

The chain recombines TRBV29-1 with TRBJ1-1; D gene ambiguous. The germline V gene has CDR1 SQVTM and CDR2 ANQGSEA. V was trimmed by 7 bases and J by 2 bases, leaving 17 bases between them. There are 14 residues in the CDR3. CDR3 bases: TGCAGCGGAGGGCCACAGTCGCCAAACACTGAAGCTTTCTTT. This gives the protein CSGGPQSPNTEAFF.

The chain joins TRBV2 to TRBJ2-5; 7 nucleotides agree with TRBD2. CDR1 SNHLY and CDR2 FYNNEI come from the germline V gene. V lost 5 bases and J lost 5; bases outside the gene matches: 8. The CDR3 runs 14 residues. The CDR3 coding sequence is TGTGCCAGCAGTCCAATGACTAGCTGGGAGACCCAGTACTTC. Residues: CASSPMTSWETQYF.

This rearrangement joins TRBV2 to TRBJ1-3; no firm D call. The V end was cut by 2 bases, the J end by 6 bases, with 11 bases between. Germline assignment: CDR1 SNHLY and CDR2 FYNNEI. The CDR3 consists of 14 residues. The CDR3 DNA reads as TGTGCCAGCAGTGAAACCCGGGTGGTAAACACCATATATTTT. As protein: CASSETRVVNTIYF.

The rearrangement uses TRBV2 and TRBJ2-1, with D unresolved. From germline, CDR1 is SNHLY and CDR2 FYNNEI. The CDR3 extends over 13 amino acids. Between the trimmed V and J ends, which lost 3 bases and 12 bases, there was a span of 15 bases. Here the CDR3 DNA reads TGTGCCAGCAGTGAGGGCTACTTCTCCTGGCAGTTCTTC. Encoded protein: CASSEGYFSWQFF.

The rearrangement joins TRBV21-1 to TRBJ2-3; the table's D gene call, TRBD2, was not cross checked with the DNA. TRBV21-1 is noted as a pseudogene. This CDR3 comprises 18 residues. In nucleotides, the CDR3 is TGTGCCAGCAGCAAAGCGCTCCGGCGGGAGTGCCTCACAGATACGCAGTATTTT. Its protein is CASSKALRRECLTDTQYF.

This clone has just a few counts. V usage is TRBV18 and J usage is TRBJ2-7; 10 nucleotides align to TRBD1. Trimming took 1 base from V and 6 from J; bases not matched to a gene: 6. Per the germline V gene, CDR1 is KGHSH and CDR2 is LQKENI. The CDR3 is 15 amino acids. This CDR3 is CASSPLGDRGGEQYF. The CDR3 DNA follows: TGTGCCAGCTCACCACTCGGGGACAGGGGAGGCGAGCAGTACTTC.

This clone was picked up one time. This sequence joins TRBV18 and TRBJ1-2; D gene ambiguous. CDR1 is KGHSH and CDR2 is LQKENI in the germline V gene. This CDR3 spans 16 amino acids. Trimming cost V 3 bases and J 4 bases, with 18 bases left between them. The CDR3 nucleotides are TGTGCCAGCTCACCGCCACCGGGATCTAACAGCTATGGCTACACCTTC. It translates to CASSPPPGSNSYGYTF.

The V and J genes are TRBV30 and TRBJ2-3, with TRBD2 as a possible D gene (6 bases). Germline CDR1 reads GTSNPN; CDR2 reads SVGIG (reference sequence). Trimming took off 5 bases at V and 1 base at J, with 10 bases between the two ends. The CDR3 sequence is 13 residues long. The CDR3 DNA reads TGTGCCTGGTGGGGCGGGGGCACAGATACGCAGTATTTT. Protein product: CAWWGGGTDTQYF.

This clone turned up a few times. The J gene is TRBJ2-2, the V gene TRBV7-3, with TRBD1 matching over 7 bases. This CDR3 has 15 residues. CDR1 SGHTA and CDR2 FQGTGA come from the germline V gene. Unmatched junction bases numbered 1, after V lost 3 bases and J lost 0 bases. The chain's CDR3 is CASSFGTANTGELFF. Written as DNA, the CDR3 is TGTGCCAGCAGCTTTGGGACAGCGAACACCGGGGAGCTGTTTTTT.

The chain is built from TRBV19 and TRBJ1-2; 8 bases line up with TRBD1. The V segment lost 6 bases and the J segment 6 bases; nucleotides outside the gene matches: 9. From germline, CDR1 is LNHDA and CDR2 SQIVND (reference sequence). The CDR3 consists of 14 residues. CDR3 sequence (DNA): TGTGCCAGTAGGGGGAGGGGACAGGCGGATGGCTACACCTTC. Amino acid sequence: CASRGRGQADGYTF.

This clone was detected once. The chain carries TRBV20-1 and TRBJ1-1; TRBD1 might be the D (5 bases). CDR1 DFQATT and CDR2 SNEGSKA come from the germline V gene (reference sequence). V was pared by 5 bases and J by 6 bases, with 10 bases between. This CDR3 is built from 11 residues. The CDR3 protein is CSAFPGAEAFF. The CDR3 nucleotides are TGCAGTGCTTTCCCGGGGGCTGAAGCTTTCTTT.

The J gene is TRBJ2-7, the V gene TRBV2, with 11 nucleotides matching TRBD1. This CDR3 contains 13 residues. After removal of 8 bases from V and 4 bases from J, the junction contained 4 bases not matched to a gene. CDR1 and CDR2 from the germline V gene are SNHLY and FYNNEI. The CDR3 protein is CASGDRGGYEQYF. As DNA, the CDR3 is TGTGCCAGCGGGGACAGGGGGGGGTACGAGCAGTACTTC.

This clone occurred once. This rearrangement joins TRBV6-6 to TRBJ2-2; 11 bases agree with TRBD2. With V trimmed by 6 bases and J by 7 bases, 10 bases remained unmatched. CDR1 is MNHNY and CDR2 is SVGAGI in the germline V gene (reference sequence). CDR3 length equals 16 residues. The CDR3 nucleotides are TGTGCCAGCAGCATCATAGCGGGAGGGCCTGACGGGGAGCTGTTTTTT. As protein: CASSIIAGGPDGELFF.

This chain uses TRBV7-2 with TRBJ2-7; 8 bases agree with TRBD2. CDR1 is SGHTA, CDR2 FQGNSA, per germline. Trimming took 2 bases from V and 4 from J; bases not matched to a gene: 7. There are 15 residues in the CDR3. The CDR3 spells CASSLSREGLYEQYF. CDR3 sequence (DNA): TGTGCCAGCAGCTTATCTCGGGAGGGCCTTTACGAGCAGTACTTC.

The chain carries TRBV7-9 and TRBJ2-7, with D possibly TRBD2 on 6 matching bases. This CDR3 has 14 residues. From germline, CDR1 is SEHNR and CDR2 FQNEAQ (reference sequence). V gave up 2 bases and J gave up 2 bases, with 10 bases separating them. CDR3 amino acids: CASSLQGGPYEQYF. The CDR3 DNA reads TGTGCCAGCAGCTTACAGGGAGGCCCCTACGAGCAGTACTTC.

This chain uses TRBV5-1 with TRBJ1-2; D unclear. The germline V gene has CDR1 SGHRS and CDR2 YFSETQ. Trimming pared 0 bases from V and 8 bases from J, leaving 11 bases between. The CDR3 spans 13 residues. CDR3 residues: CASSLGSEGGYTF. The CDR3 DNA is TGCGCCAGCAGCTTGGGCAGCGAGGGAGGCTACACCTTC.

The CDR3 loop reads CASSDDRVESSPLHF. In DNA form, the CDR3 reads TGTGCCAGCAGTGACGACAGGGTCGAGAGTTCACCCCTCCACTTT. The chain employs TRBV2 and TRBJ1-6; the match to TRBD1 covers 7 bases. Trimming took 3 bases from V and 9 from J; bases not matched to a gene: 8. The CDR3 sequence is 15 residues long. Germline V gene sequence: CDR1 SNHLY, CDR2 FYNNEI.

V usage is TRBV19 and J usage is TRBJ2-7; 7 positions match TRBD1. With 5 bases clipped from V and 6 bases from J, the junction kept 13 bases outside the gene matches. From germline, CDR1 is LNHDA and CDR2 SQIVND (reference sequence). The CDR3 is 15 amino acids. CDR3 in amino acids: CASSGTVLPHSEQYF. In DNA form, the CDR3 reads TGTGCCAGTAGTGGGACAGTTTTACCCCACTCCGAGCAGTACTTC.

J is TRBJ1-3 and V is TRBV6-5; 8 bases align to TRBD1. The CDR3 consists of 13 residues. After removal of 11 bases from V and 0 bases from J, the junction contained 3 bases not matched to a gene. Germline values: CDR1 MNHEY, CDR2 SVGAGI. CDR3 sequence: CAHGQGSGNTIYF. The DNA of the CDR3 is TGTGCCCACGGACAGGGCTCTGGAAACACCATATATTTT.

The CDR3 DNA reads as TGCGCCAGCAGTGTTAAGGCGACTGGTGGCTACACCTTC. Translating gives CASSVKATGGYTF. This chain joins TRBV10-1 and TRBJ1-2; D not certain. Germline V gives CDR1 WNHNN, CDR2 SYGVQD (reference sequence). Trimming removed 4 bases from V and 7 bases from J, with 13 bases in between. CDR3 size: 13 residues.

This chain links TRBV10-1 with TRBJ1-2, with no clear D. Looked up from germline, CDR1 is WNHNN and CDR2 is SYGVQD (reference sequence). CDR3 length: 17 residues. The ends were cut back, 5 bases at V and 0 bases at J, with 19 bases in the middle. DNA of the CDR3: TGCGCCAGCAGTCCGAACTCAAAATCCGGAGCTAACTATGGCTACACCTTC. Residues: CASSPNSKSGANYGYTF.

CDR3 loop: CASSDARSGLPGNTIYF. The CDR3, as DNA: TGTGCCAGCAGTGACGCGAGATCGGGACTTCCTGGAAACACCATATATTTT. The V call is TRBV6-4, the J call TRBJ1-3, with D maybe TRBD1 (5 bases). CDR1 is MRHNA and CDR2 is SNTAGT in the germline V gene. Trimming pared 2 bases from V and 2 bases from J, leaving 16 bases between. The CDR3 totals 17 residues.